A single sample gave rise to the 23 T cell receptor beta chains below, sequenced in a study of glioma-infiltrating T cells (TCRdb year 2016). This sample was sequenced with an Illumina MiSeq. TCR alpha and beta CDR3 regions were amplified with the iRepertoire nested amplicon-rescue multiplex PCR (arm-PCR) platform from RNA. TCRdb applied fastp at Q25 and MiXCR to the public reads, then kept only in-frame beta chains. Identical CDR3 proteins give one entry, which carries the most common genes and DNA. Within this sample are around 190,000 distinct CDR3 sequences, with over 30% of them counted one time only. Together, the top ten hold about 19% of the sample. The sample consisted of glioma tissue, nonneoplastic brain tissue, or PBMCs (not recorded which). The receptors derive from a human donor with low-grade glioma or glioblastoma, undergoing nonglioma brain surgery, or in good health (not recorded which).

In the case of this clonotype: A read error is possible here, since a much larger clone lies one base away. The CDR3 region is CASMDGAPRSPYFYEQYF. CDR3 coding DNA: TGTGCCAGCATGGACGGCGCGCCCCGGTCTCCTTATTTCTACGAGCAGTACTTC. This chain links TRBV2 with TRBJ2-7; D uncertain. The CDR3 loop spans 18 amino acids. Germline V gene lookup returns CDR1 SNHLY and CDR2 FYNNEI. V shed 7 bases and J shed 3 bases, with 28 bases lying between them.

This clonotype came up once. The CDR3: CSAYDRGYEQYF. Here the CDR3 DNA reads TGCAGTGCTTACGACAGGGGGTACGAGCAGTACTTC. The V and J genes are TRBV20-1 and TRBJ2-7, with 9 bases matching TRBD1. Germline values: CDR1 DFQATT, CDR2 SNEGSKA (reference sequence). The CDR3 totals 12 residues. V was clipped by 5 bases and J by 4 bases; unmatched bases: 3.

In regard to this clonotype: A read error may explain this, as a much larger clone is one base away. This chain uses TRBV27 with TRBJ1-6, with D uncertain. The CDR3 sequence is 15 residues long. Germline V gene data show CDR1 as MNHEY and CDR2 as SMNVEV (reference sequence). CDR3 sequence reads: CASSLNWQDNPPLHF. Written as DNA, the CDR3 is TGTGCCAGCAGTTTAAATTGGCAGGATAATCCACCCCTCCACTTT.

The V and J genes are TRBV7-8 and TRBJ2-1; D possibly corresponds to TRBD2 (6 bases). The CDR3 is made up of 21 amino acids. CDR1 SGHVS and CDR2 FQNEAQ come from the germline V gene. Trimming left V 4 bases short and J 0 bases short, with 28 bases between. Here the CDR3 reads CASSSRLRLGPNGDSYNEQFF. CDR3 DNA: TGTGCCAGCAGCTCCCGCCTGAGACTAGGCCCGAACGGAGACTCCTACAATGAGCAGTTCTTC.

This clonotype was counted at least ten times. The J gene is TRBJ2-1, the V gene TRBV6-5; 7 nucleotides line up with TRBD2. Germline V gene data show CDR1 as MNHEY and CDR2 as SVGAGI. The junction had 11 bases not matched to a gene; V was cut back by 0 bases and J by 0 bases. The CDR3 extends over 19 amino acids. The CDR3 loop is CASSYSLLASGGSYNEQFF. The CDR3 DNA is TGTGCCAGCAGTTACTCCCTCCTAGCTTCGGGAGGCTCCTACAATGAGCAGTTCTTC.

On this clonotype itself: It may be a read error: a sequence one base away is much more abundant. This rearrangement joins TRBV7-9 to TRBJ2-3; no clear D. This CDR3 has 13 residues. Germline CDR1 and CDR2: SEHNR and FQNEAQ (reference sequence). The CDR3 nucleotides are TGTTCCAGCAGCTTAGATAGTCGGGATACGCAGTATTTT. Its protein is CSSSLDSRDTQYF.

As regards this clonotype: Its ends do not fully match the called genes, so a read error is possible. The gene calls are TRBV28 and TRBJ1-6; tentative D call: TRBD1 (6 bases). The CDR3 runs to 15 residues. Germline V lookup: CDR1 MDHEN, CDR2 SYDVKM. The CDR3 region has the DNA TGTGCCGGCAGTTTATTAGGGGGATATAATTCACCCCTCCACTTT. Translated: CAGSLLGGYNSPLHF.

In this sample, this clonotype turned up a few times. The DNA of the CDR3 is TGTGCCAGCTCACCCGCGAACTCCTACGAGCAGTACTTC. Its protein product is CASSPANSYEQYF. This rearrangement joins TRBV18 to TRBJ2-7; no firm D call. V was shortened by 3 bases and J by 0 bases, with 6 bases between the two germline ends. Per the germline V gene, CDR1 is KGHSH and CDR2 is LQKENI. The CDR3 loop spans 13 amino acids.

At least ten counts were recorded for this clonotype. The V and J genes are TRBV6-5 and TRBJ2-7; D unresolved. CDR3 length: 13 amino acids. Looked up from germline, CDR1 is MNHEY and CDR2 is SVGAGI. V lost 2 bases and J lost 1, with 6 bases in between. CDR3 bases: TGTGCCAGCAGTTACCGAGAGTCCTACGAGCAGTACTTC. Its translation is CASSYRESYEQYF.

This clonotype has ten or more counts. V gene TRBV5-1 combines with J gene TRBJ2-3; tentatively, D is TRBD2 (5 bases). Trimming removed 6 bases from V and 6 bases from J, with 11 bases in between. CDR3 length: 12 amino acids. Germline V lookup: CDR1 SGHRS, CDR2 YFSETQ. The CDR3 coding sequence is TGCGCCAGCACGAGGGATGGGGATACGCAGTATTTT. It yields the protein CASTRDGDTQYF.

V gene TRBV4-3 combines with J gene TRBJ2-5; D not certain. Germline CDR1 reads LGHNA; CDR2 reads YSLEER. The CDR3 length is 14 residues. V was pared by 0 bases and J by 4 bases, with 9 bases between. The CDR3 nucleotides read TGCGCCAGCAGCCAAGACCGAGTGGCAGAGACCCAGTACTTC. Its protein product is CASSQDRVAETQYF.

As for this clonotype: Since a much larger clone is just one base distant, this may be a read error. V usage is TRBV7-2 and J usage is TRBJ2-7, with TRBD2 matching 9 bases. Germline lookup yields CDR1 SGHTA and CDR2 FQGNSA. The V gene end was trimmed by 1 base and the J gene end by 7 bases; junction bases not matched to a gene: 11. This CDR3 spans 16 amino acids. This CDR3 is CASSLESGRFKNEQYF. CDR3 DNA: TGTGCCAGCAGCTTAGAAAGCGGGAGGTTCAAAAATGAGCAGTACTTC. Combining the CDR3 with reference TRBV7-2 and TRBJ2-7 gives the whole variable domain GAGVSQSPSNKVTEKGKDVELRCDPISGHTALYWYRQSLGQGLEFLIYFQGNSAPDKSGLPSDRFSAERTGGSVSTLTIQRTQQEDSAVYLCASSLESGRFKNEQYFGPGTRLTVT.

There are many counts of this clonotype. The DNA of the CDR3 is TGTGCCAGCAGCGACCCTCTAGGAGGGGAGGTGAACATTCAGTACTTC. Residues: CASSDPLGGEVNIQYF. The chain uses TRBV7-2 and TRBJ2-4, with a tentative D call TRBD2 (6 bases). Per the germline V gene, CDR1 is SGHTA and CDR2 is FQGNSA. The CDR3 totals 16 residues. V lost 5 bases and J 7 bases, leaving 21 bases between the germline ends.

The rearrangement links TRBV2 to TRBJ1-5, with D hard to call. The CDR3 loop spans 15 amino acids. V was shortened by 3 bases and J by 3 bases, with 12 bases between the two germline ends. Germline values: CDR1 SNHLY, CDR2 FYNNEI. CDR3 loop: CASSEGGHPNQPQHF. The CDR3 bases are TGTGCCAGCAGTGAGGGCGGGCACCCCAATCAGCCCCAGCATTTT.

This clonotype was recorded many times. The CDR3 nucleotides read TGTGCCACCAGCAGACCTATAAATAATGAGCAGTTCTTC. Its translation: CATSRPINNEQFF. The chain employs TRBV15 and TRBJ2-1; D uncertain. Trimming shortened V by 2 bases and J by 7 bases, and 9 bases separated the two germline ends. This CDR3 is built from 13 residues. Germline-derived CDR1 and CDR2 are LNHNV and YYDKDF (reference sequence).

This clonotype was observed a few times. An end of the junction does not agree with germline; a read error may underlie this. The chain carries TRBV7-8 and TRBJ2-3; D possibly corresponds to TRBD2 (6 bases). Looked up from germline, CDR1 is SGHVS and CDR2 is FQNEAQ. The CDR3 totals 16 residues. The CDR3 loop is CASSLWLATSTGTQYF. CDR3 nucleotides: TGTGCCAGCAGCTTATGGCTAGCAACTAGCACAGGTACGCAGTATTTT.

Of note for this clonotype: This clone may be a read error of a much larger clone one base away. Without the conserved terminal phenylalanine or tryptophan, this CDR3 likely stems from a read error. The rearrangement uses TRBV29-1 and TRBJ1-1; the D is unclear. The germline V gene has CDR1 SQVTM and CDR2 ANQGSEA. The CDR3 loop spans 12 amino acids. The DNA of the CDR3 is TGCTCCTTCACCCCTCTGAACACTGAAGCTTTCCTT. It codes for CSFTPLNTEAFL.

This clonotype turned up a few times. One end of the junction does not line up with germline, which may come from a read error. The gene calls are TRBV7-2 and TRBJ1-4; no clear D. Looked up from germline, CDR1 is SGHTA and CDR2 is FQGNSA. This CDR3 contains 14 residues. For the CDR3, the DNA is TGTGCCAGCACCCTAGGGCCAACTAATGAAGAACTGTTTTTT. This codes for CASTLGPTNEELFF.

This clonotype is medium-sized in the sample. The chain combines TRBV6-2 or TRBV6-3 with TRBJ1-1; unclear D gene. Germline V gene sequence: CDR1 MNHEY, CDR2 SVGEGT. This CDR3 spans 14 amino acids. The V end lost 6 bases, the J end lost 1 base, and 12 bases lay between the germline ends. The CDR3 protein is CASSLHSANTEAFF. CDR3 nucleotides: TGTGCCAGCAGCTTACATTCGGCGAACACTGAAGCTTTCTTT.

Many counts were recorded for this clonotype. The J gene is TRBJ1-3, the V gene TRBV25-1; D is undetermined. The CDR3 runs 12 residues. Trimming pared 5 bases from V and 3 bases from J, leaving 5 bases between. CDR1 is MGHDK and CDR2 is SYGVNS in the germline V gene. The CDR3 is CASSFGGNTIYF. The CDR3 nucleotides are TGTGCCAGCAGTTTTGGTGGAAACACCATATATTTT.

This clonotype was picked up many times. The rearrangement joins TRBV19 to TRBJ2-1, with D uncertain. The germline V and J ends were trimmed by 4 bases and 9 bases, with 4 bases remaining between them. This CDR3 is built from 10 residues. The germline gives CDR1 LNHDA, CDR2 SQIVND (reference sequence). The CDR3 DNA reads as TGTGCCAGTAGTAGAGGTGAGCAGTTCTTC. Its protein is CASSRGEQFF.

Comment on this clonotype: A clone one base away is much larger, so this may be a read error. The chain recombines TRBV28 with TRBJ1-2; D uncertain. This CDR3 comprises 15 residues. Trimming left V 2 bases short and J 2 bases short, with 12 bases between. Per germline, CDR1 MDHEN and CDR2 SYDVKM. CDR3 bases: TGTGCCAGCAGTTTAGACTCTCTCAGGAACTATGGCTACACCTTC. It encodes CASSLDSLRNYGYTF.

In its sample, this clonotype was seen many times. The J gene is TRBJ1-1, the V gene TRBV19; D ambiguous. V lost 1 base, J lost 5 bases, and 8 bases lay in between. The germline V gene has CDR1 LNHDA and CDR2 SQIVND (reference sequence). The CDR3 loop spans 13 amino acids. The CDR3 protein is CASSIVEGTEAFF. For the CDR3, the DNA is TGTGCCAGTAGTATAGTCGAGGGAACTGAAGCTTTCTTT.